This T cell receptor beta chain was identified during a study of blood T cell repertoires in COVID-19. Per the original data handling: The assay estimated nucleated cells by amplifying reference gene primers. Produced via immunoSEQ multiplex PCR; TCRdb's table is partial and in-frame only. V, J and clone size are those of that table, while D and trimming were read from the DNA. Of about 240,000 clones listed, about 85% were seen once; the top ten hold approximately 7.9%. V shed 2 bases, J shed 2 bases, and the junction held 12 bases outside the gene matches. Germline V lookup: CDR1 LGHNA, CDR2 YNFKEQ. The CDR3 loop spans 19 amino acids.

The source is a man aged 55 to 70 who had recovered from COVID-19. The rearrangement links TRBV4-2 to TRBJ2-2; 9 nucleotides agree with TRBD2. Sample: peripheral blood. The CDR3 sequence: CASSQRGGGTTINTGELFF. The CDR3 bases are TGTGCCAGCAGCCAACGCGGGGGGGGCACTACAATAAACACCGGGGAGCTGTTTTTT.